Below are 13 T cell receptor beta chains sequenced from a single sample in a study of blood T cell repertoires in COVID-19. Sequencing was performed with immunoSEQ multiplex PCR; in TCRdb, only in-frame clones are kept and a portion is missing. This sample carries under 95,000 clones, over 75% of them seen once, and the ten largest clones take around 4.5%. The material sequenced was peripheral blood. All receptors derive from a woman of 80 years or more with acute or convalescent COVID-19.

This clone was observed once. V gene TRBV12-3 or TRBV12-4 combines with J gene TRBJ1-2, with a possible D match to TRBD1 (5 bases). CDR3 size: 13 residues. V was clipped by 4 bases and J by 1 base, with 7 bases between them. The CDR3 reads CASSYDSNYGYTF. CDR3 nucleotide sequence: TGTGCCAGCAGTTATGACAGTAACTATGGCTACACCTTC.

The genes are TRBV4-3 and TRBJ2-5; 9 nucleotides match TRBD2. This CDR3 comprises 17 residues. Germline CDR1 LGHNA, CDR2 YSLEER. V shed 4 bases, J shed 5 bases, and the junction held 14 bases outside the gene matches. The CDR3 reads CASSPEGGGAFAETQYF. DNA for the CDR3: TGCGCCAGCAGCCCTGAGGGCGGGGGGGCCTTTGCGGAGACCCAGTACTTC.

The J gene is TRBJ1-1, the V gene TRBV10-3; unclear D gene. Germline CDR1 and CDR2: ENHRY and SYGVKD. This CDR3 has 12 amino acids. The V gene lost 3 bases and the J gene lost 3 bases, with 5 bases spanning the gap. The CDR3 DNA reads TGTGCCATCAGTGACTCTTACACTGAAGCTTTCTTT. Translating gives CAISDSYTEAFF.

V and J are TRBV7-6 and TRBJ2-7; no firm D call. CDR3 size: 13 residues. The V and J ends lost 1 base and 5 bases respectively, with 9 bases between them. Per germline, CDR1 SGHVS and CDR2 FNYEAQ. In DNA, the CDR3 is TGTGCCAGCAGCTTAGTCCCCCAGGACGAGCAGTACTTC. This codes for CASSLVPQDEQYF.

The V call is TRBV9, the J call TRBJ2-3, with D maybe TRBD2 (6 bases). Germline V gives CDR1 SGDLS, CDR2 YYNGEE. V was shortened by 3 bases and J by 3 bases, with 17 bases between the two germline ends. The CDR3 has 16 residues. DNA for the CDR3: TGTGCCAGCAGCGGCACTAGGACCGGGAGAACAGATACGCAGTATTTT. Its translation is CASSGTRTGRTDTQYF.

The chain recombines TRBV25-1 with TRBJ1-2, with D perhaps matching TRBD1 (5 bases). From germline, CDR1 is MGHDK and CDR2 SYGVNS. The V end lost 8 bases, the J end lost 4 bases, and 17 bases lay between the germline ends. CDR3 length: 14 amino acids. As DNA, the CDR3 is TGTGCCAGCGCAGACAGTCGGACGGGCTATGGCTACACCTTC. Amino acid sequence: CASADSRTGYGYTF.

The chain links TRBV6-5 to TRBJ2-2; no clear D. V shed 8 bases and J shed 6 bases, with 19 bases lying between them. Germline CDR1 MNHEY, CDR2 SVGAGI. CDR3 size: 15 residues. The CDR3 sequence: CASRTLVGGSGELFF. CDR3 sequence (DNA): TGTGCCAGCCGAACCTTAGTAGGCGGTTCCGGGGAGCTGTTTTTT.

The rearrangement links TRBV16 to TRBJ1-6; 7 bases line up with TRBD1. CDR3 length equals 15 residues. Germline values: CDR1 KGHSY, CDR2 FQNENV. V lost 0 bases and J lost 8; bases outside the gene matches: 4. This CDR3 is CASSQSRQGDSPLHF. The CDR3 DNA reads as TGTGCCAGCAGCCAATCGAGACAGGGAGATTCACCCCTCCACTTT.

The chain couples TRBV19 to TRBJ1-5; 7 bases fit TRBD1. The CDR3 has 18 amino acids. Per germline, CDR1 LNHDA and CDR2 SQIVND (reference sequence). After removal of 4 bases from V and 1 base from J, the junction contained 13 bases not matched to a gene. In DNA form, the CDR3 reads TGTGCCAGTAGTACCCCGACAGGGTTAAGGGTAAGCAATCAGCCCCAGCATTTT. Translated: CASSTPTGLRVSNQPQHF.

The J gene is TRBJ2-7, the V gene TRBV19, with 9 bases identical to TRBD2. With V trimmed by 5 bases and J by 5 bases, 7 bases remained unmatched. The CDR3 has 14 residues. The germline V gene encodes CDR1 LNHDA and CDR2 SQIVND (reference sequence). CDR3 region: CASSPSGIRDEQYF. DNA of the CDR3: TGTGCCAGTAGTCCTAGCGGGATCAGGGACGAGCAGTACTTC.

The rearrangement uses TRBV12-5 and TRBJ1-1, with TRBD1 as a possible D gene (6 bases). CDR3 length: 12 residues. Germline CDR1 reads LGHNT; CDR2 reads FRNRAP. Trimming took 6 bases from V and 6 from J, leaving 11 bases between them. Here the CDR3 reads CASGGTSPEAFF. The CDR3 DNA reads TGTGCTAGTGGCGGGACAAGTCCTGAAGCTTTCTTT. Combining the CDR3 with reference TRBV12-5 and TRBJ1-1 gives the whole variable domain DARVTQTPRHKVTEMGQEVTMRCQPILGHNTVFWYRQTMMQGLELLAYFRNRAPLDDSGMPKDRFSAEMPDATLATLKIQPSEPRDSAVYFCASGGTSPEAFFGQGTRLTVV.

CDR3: CASSQSGLAGSYEQYF. DNA for the CDR3: TGTGCCAGCAGCCAATCCGGACTAGCGGGGTCCTACGAGCAGTACTTC. The chain combines TRBV16 with TRBJ2-7, with TRBD2 matching 12 bases. CDR1 and CDR2 from the germline V gene are KGHSY and FQNENV. V lost 0 bases, J lost 1 base, and 1 base stayed unmatched. The CDR3 spans 16 residues.

The rearrangement links TRBV9 to TRBJ2-7; tentative D call: TRBD2 (6 bases). Germline CDR1 and CDR2: SGDLS and YYNGEE. Deletions cut 4 bases from V and 6 bases from J, with 20 bases between. This CDR3 comprises 15 residues. CDR3 residues: CASSLRNGGWGEQYF. CDR3 bases: TGTGCCAGCAGCCTCCGAAATGGGGGGTGGGGCGAGCAGTACTTC.